The clone carrying this TCR beta chain was seen a few times. Its specificity is not known. Quantitative 5'-RACE with molecular barcodes was used to make the TCR beta libraries. TCRdb ran MiXCR on the 5' RACE reads and lists one entry per CDR3 protein. Of 200,000 to 250,000 distinct CDR3 sequences listed, roughly a third are singletons. The data were obtained in a study of CD8 T cells in ankylosing spondylitis. Points from the study as a whole: Typical of ankylosing spondylitis blood, it appeared, was a TCR beta motif of several highly homologous variants.

V shed 2 bases and J shed 0 bases, with 8 bases lying between them. Germline V gene data show CDR1 as SQVTM and CDR2 as ANQGSEA. The CDR3 totals 13 residues. Sequencing was carried out using blood, either unsorted or a sorted T cell fraction (not recorded which). The TCR sequence derives from a male donor with ankylosing spondylitis or in good health (not recorded which). The chain recombines TRBV29-1 with TRBJ2-7; no clear D. Written as DNA, the CDR3 is TGCAGCGTTGAATGGCCGAACTCCTACGAGCAGTACTTC. Translating it yields CSVEWPNSYEQYF.